A selection of T cell receptor beta chains follows, all from one sample in a study of cytomegalovirus exposure and HLA in healthy donors. Using immunoSEQ multiplex PCR, the repertoire was profiled, and TCRdb retains in-frame clones only, with some absent. Seen here are some 140,000 clones, 65% to 85% observed once, and the top ten hold 4.5% to 7%. Specimen: PBMCs. The source of these receptors is a middle-aged woman in good health and CMV-seropositive. Each CDR3 is given with its conserved first and last residue. Each record gives: J gene, D gene, clone size, V gene, CDR3 protein, CDR3 DNA. A D gene is named only where the DNA matches it firmly. Size tells how often a clone was seen (once, few, many) or the class of an expanded clone, and some rows leave it out.

TRBJ2-1,NA,NA,TRBV10-2,CASSTSTGDTPMAGAYNEQFF,TGCGCCAGCAGTACCTCTACCGGGGACACCCCTATGGCGGGGGCCTACAATGAGCAGTTCTTC
TRBJ2-2,TRBD2,NA,TRBV5-1,CASFRGGLAVTGELFF,TGCGCCAGCTTTCGAGGGGGACTAGCGGTTACCGGGGAGCTGTTTTTT
TRBJ2-1,NA,NA,TRBV7-9,CASSLERLLSSYNEQFF,TGTGCCAGCAGCTTAGAGCGGTTATTGAGCTCCTACAATGAGCAGTTCTTC
TRBJ2-1,TRBD2,NA,TRBV2,CASSEELAGGNEQFF,TGTGCCAGCAGTGAAGAACTAGCGGGAGGCAATGAGCAGTTCTTC
TRBJ2-7,NA,NA,TRBV19,CASSKGGTAEQYF,TGTGCCAGTAGTAAAGGCGGGACGGCCGAGCAGTACTTC
TRBJ1-4,TRBD1,NA,TRBV27,CEGQGFEKLFF,TGTGAGGGACAGGGTTTTGAAAAACTGTTTTTT
TRBJ1-5,TRBD1,NA,TRBV6-5,CASSQRTGGFQPQHF,TGTGCCAGCAGTCAAAGGACAGGGGGCTTTCAGCCCCAGCATTTT
TRBJ2-2,NA,once,TRBV2,CASSGALNTGELFF,TGTGCCAGCAGTGGGGCCTTGAACACCGGGGAGCTGTTTTTT
TRBJ2-5,NA,NA,TRBV29-1,CSVVLRAGQETQYF,TGCAGCGTTGTTCTCCGGGCGGGGCAAGAGACCCAGTACTTC
TRBJ2-2,TRBD2,NA,TRBV5-4,CASSDGLAGGAGELFF,TGTGCCAGCAGCGATGGACTAGCGGGAGGTGCCGGGGAGCTGTTTTTT
TRBJ2-7,TRBD1,NA,TRBV28,CASSERTGRYEQYF,TGTGCCAGCAGTGAACGGACAGGGAGATACGAGCAGTACTTC
TRBJ2-7,TRBD1,NA,TRBV4-1,CASSQGDSFGEQYF,TGCGCCAGCAGCCAAGGGGACAGCTTCGGCGAGCAGTACTTC
TRBJ2-3,NA,NA,TRBV5-1,CASSLPLDSTDTQYF,TGCGCCAGCAGCTTGCCACTCGATAGCACAGATACGCAGTATTTT
TRBJ2-7,NA,few,TRBV6-5,CASSWGDPTQSYEQYF,TGTGCCAGCAGTTGGGGGGACCCGACCCAGTCCTACGAGCAGTACTTC
TRBJ2-3,TRBD2,NA,TRBV7-6,CASSQAGRGTDTQYF,TGTGCCAGCAGCCAAGCGGGGAGGGGCACAGATACGCAGTATTTT
TRBJ2-5,TRBD2,NA,TRBV7-9,CASSLTRVAGKETQYF,TGTGCCAGCAGCCTCACGCGGGTAGCGGGGAAAGAGACCCAGTACTTC
TRBJ2-5,NA,few,TRBV27,CASSRRDSQETQYF,TGTGCCAGCAGTAGACGGGACTCCCAAGAGACCCAGTACTTC
TRBJ2-7,TRBD2,NA,TRBV13,CASSINSGAGGPREQYF,TGTGCCAGCAGTATTAATTCAGGGGCGGGAGGGCCGCGCGAGCAGTACTTC
TRBJ2-2,NA,NA,TRBV27,CASSPPSLKNTGELFF,TGTGCCAGCAGTCCCCCCTCCCTAAAGAACACCGGGGAGCTGTTTTTT
TRBJ2-1,TRBD2,once,TRBV9,CASSVLAGGYNEQFF,TGTGCCAGCAGCGTACTTGCGGGAGGGTACAATGAGCAGTTCTTC
TRBJ1-1,TRBD1,NA,TRBV28,CASRTGGEGTEAFF,TGTGCCAGCAGAACAGGGGGCGAGGGCACTGAAGCTTTCTTT
TRBJ1-3,NA,NA,TRBV29-1,CSVSLQSLSGNTIYF,TGCAGCGTGAGTTTACAGAGCCTCTCTGGAAACACCATATATTTT
TRBJ1-5,NA,NA,TRBV30,CAWSVQYQPQHF,TGTGCCTGGAGTGTACAGTATCAGCCCCAGCATTTT
TRBJ2-1,NA,few,TRBV4-1,CASSQVLNEQFF,TGCGCCAGCAGCCAAGTCCTCAATGAGCAGTTCTTC
TRBJ2-6,NA,NA,TRBV11-2,CASSLGRTSSGANVLTF,TGTGCCAGCAGCTTGGGTAGGACATCCTCTGGGGCCAACGTCCTGACTTTC
TRBJ1-3,TRBD1,NA,TRBV2,CASSGSFPGQGSGNTIYF,TGTGCCAGCAGTGGGTCTTTTCCGGGACAGGGGTCGGGAAACACCATATATTTT
TRBJ2-7,NA,NA,TRBV5-1,CASSLDSYTYEQYF,TGCGCCAGCAGCTTGGACAGTTATACCTACGAGCAGTACTTC
TRBJ1-5,TRBD1,NA,TRBV9,CASSVDGGQGQPQHF,TGTGCCAGCAGCGTAGATGGAGGACAGGGACAGCCCCAGCATTTT
TRBJ1-3,TRBD1,NA,TRBV5-4,CASTLQGGPGNTIYF,TGTGCCAGCACCCTCCAGGGGGGTCCTGGAAACACCATATATTTT
TRBJ1-5,TRBD1,few,TRBV6-5,CASSYFGRGDQPQHF,TGTGCCAGCAGTTACTTCGGCAGGGGGGATCAGCCCCAGCATTTT
TRBJ2-7,TRBD1,NA,TRBV6-6,CASSSGTGAMGEQYF,TGTGCCAGCAGTTCCGGGACAGGGGCGATGGGTGAGCAGTACTTC
TRBJ2-3,TRBD1,once,TRBV28,CASSLGGTGTDTQYF,TGTGCCAGCAGTTTAGGGGGGACAGGGACAGATACGCAGTATTTT
TRBJ2-7,TRBD1,NA,TRBV6-1,CASSERQGASEQYF,TGTGCCAGCAGTGAGAGACAGGGGGCAAGTGAGCAGTACTTC
TRBJ2-4,NA,NA,TRBV29-1,CSVVTGETAKNIQYF,TGCAGCGTTGTCACCGGAGAAACAGCCAAAAACATTCAGTACTTC
TRBJ2-1,TRBD2,NA,TRBV6-4,CASSDSPLAGAPNEQFF,TGTGCCAGCAGTGACTCTCCTCTAGCGGGAGCGCCGAATGAGCAGTTCTTC
TRBJ2-7,NA,once,TRBV6-5,CASSYSGGQTYEQYF,TGTGCCAGCAGTTACTCTGGGGGCCAGACCTACGAGCAGTACTTC
TRBJ2-7,TRBD1,NA,TRBV13,CASSTRTGRPSPTSYEQYF,TGTGCCAGCAGCACCCGGACAGGGCGTCCCTCACCCACCTCCTACGAGCAGTACTTC
TRBJ2-7,TRBD2,NA,TRBV9,CASSFSGSSYEQYF,TGTGCCAGCAGTTTTAGCGGGAGTTCCTACGAGCAGTACTTC
TRBJ2-5,NA,NA,TRBV18,CASSPKARETQYF,TGTGCCAGCTCACCTAAAGCGAGGGAGACCCAGTACTTC
TRBJ1-1,NA,NA,TRBV27,CASSLSGGATTEAFF,TGTGCCAGCAGTTTATCTGGGGGCGCGACCACTGAAGCTTTCTTT
TRBJ2-7,NA,NA,TRBV18,CASSTGDEQYF,TGTGCCAGCTCAACTGGTGACGAGCAGTACTTC
TRBJ1-4,NA,NA,TRBV19,CATRLLRREKLFF,TGTGCCACCAGACTTCTTAGGCGTGAAAAACTGTTTTTT
TRBJ2-1,NA,NA,TRBV5-1,CASRSGNEQFF,TGCGCCAGCAGGTCCGGGAATGAGCAGTTCTTC
TRBJ2-5,NA,few,TRBV29-1,CSVETNTGIGQYF,TGCAGCGTTGAAACCAATACAGGGATCGGGCAGTACTTC
TRBJ1-1,NA,NA,TRBV7-9,CASSLSQGRVFF,TGTGCCAGCAGCTTATCCCAGGGGAGGGTTTTCTTT
TRBJ1-2,NA,once,TRBV5-4,CASSYDRENYGYTF,TGTGCCAGCAGTTACGACAGAGAGAACTATGGCTACACCTTC
TRBJ2-1,TRBD2,NA,TRBV4-2,CASSFEGGLAGGSSYNEQFF,TGTGCCAGCAGCTTCGAGGGGGGACTAGCGGGGGGCAGCTCCTACAATGAGCAGTTCTTC
TRBJ1-4,TRBD1,NA,TRBV7-9,CASSLVSGQGLGEKLFF,TGTGCCAGCAGCTTAGTATCGGGACAGGGGTTAGGTGAAAAACTGTTTTTT
TRBJ2-1,TRBD1,NA,TRBV28,CASRPQGVGSYNEQFF,TGTGCCAGCAGGCCCCAGGGGGTGGGGTCTTACAATGAGCAGTTCTTC
TRBJ2-4,NA,NA,TRBV27,CASRGGAKNIQYF,TGTGCCAGCAGAGGCGGGGCCAAAAACATTCAGTACTTC
TRBJ1-2,NA,NA,TRBV5-4,CASSPPSNIYGYTF,TGTGCCAGCAGCCCTCCTAGTAATATCTATGGCTACACCTTC
TRBJ2-6,TRBD2,NA,TRBV2,CASREGLAGGANVLTF,TGTGCCAGCAGAGAAGGACTAGCTGGCGGGGCCAACGTCCTGACTTTC
TRBJ2-3,TRBD1,NA,TRBV2,CASTDRGNTDTQYF,TGTGCCAGCACGGACAGGGGAAACACAGATACGCAGTATTTT
TRBJ2-1,TRBD1,NA,TRBV29-1,CSVEDDRVLIHNEQFF,TGCAGCGTTGAAGACGACAGGGTTCTCATTCACAATGAGCAGTTCTTC